The TCR beta chain described here comes from a study of naive and memory T cell subsets. Notes on the study in general: A few larger clonotypes appeared in naive repertoires, especially CD8, possibly memory cells re-expressing CD45RA.

V was pared by 4 bases and J by 2 bases, with 2 bases of the junction left unmatched. CDR3 length: 14 amino acids. The germline gives CDR1 LGHDT, CDR2 YNNKEL (reference sequence). Both TRBC1 and TRBC2 were covered by a beta constant-region primer of two equimolar oligonucleotides. Four rounds of PCR amplified the ligated cDNA using nested alpha and beta constant-region primers plus SP2. TCRdb called the UMI-ligation and nested PCR reads again in MiXCR, with one record for every CDR3 protein. The top ten clones hold 0.09% to 0.13% of a sample with around 140,000 distinct CDR3 sequences, approximately 24% of them seen once. For this clonotype: The antigen remains undetermined.

Sequencing was performed on naive CD4+ T cells from blood. This chain links TRBV3-1 with TRBJ1-1, with 9 bases fitting TRBD1. The receptor was isolated from a human donor in good health. CDR3 sequence reads: CASSLDRGNTEAFF. The CDR3 DNA follows: TGTGCCAGCAGCCTGGACAGGGGAAACACTGAAGCTTTCTTT.